This T cell receptor beta chain was captured in a study of CD8 T cells in Susac syndrome. Study as a whole: When their blood was taken, the Susac syndrome patients had either not yet had any therapy, were taking corticosteroids, or were taking intravenous immunoglobulin alone. Study results and caveats: The study's TCR sequencing and HLA analysis covered a relatively small number of individuals, and the study acknowledged this.

Random hexamers primed reverse transcription of roughly 0.45 to 1 ug RNA. Multiplex PCR with immunoSEQ amplified the TCR beta CDR3 across 54 Vbeta and 13 Jbeta. TCRdb independently ran MiXCR on the immunoSEQ multiplex PCR reads; one entry per CDR3 protein. Of approximately 74,000 distinct CDR3 sequences listed, roughly 91% are singletons. The CD8+ and CD4+ T cells were isolated magnetically using a negative isolation approach, whereas the TEMRA cells were enriched by FACS. The germline CDR1 and CDR2 sequences are SGHNT and YYREEE (reference sequence). After removal of 4 bases from V and 2 bases from J, the junction contained 12 bases not matched to a gene. This CDR3 has 18 amino acids. In the case of this clonotype: Its target is not known.

The receptor was isolated from a human donor with Susac syndrome. The specimen was CD4+ T cells from PBMCs. The chain has TRBV5-4 and TRBJ2-3; 11 bases match TRBD2. CDR3 DNA sequence: TGTGCCAGCAGCGGAGCACTAGCGGGAGTTTCCATCACAGATACGCAGTATTTT. It translates to CASSGALAGVSITDTQYF.